These 21 T cell receptor beta chains originate from one sample sequenced in a study of CD8 T cells in Susac syndrome. Random hexamers primed reverse transcription of about 0.45 to 1 ug RNA. TCRdb redid the calling of the immunoSEQ multiplex PCR reads with MiXCR, one entry per CDR3 protein. The sample shows roughly 200,000 distinct CDR3 sequences, 90% to 95% of them seen only once. Input material: CD4+ T cells from PBMCs. Source of these receptors: a human donor with Susac syndrome.

The chain couples TRBV7-9 to TRBJ2-5, with 16 positions matching TRBD2. With V trimmed by 2 bases and J by 5 bases, 5 bases remained unmatched. Per the germline V gene, CDR1 is SEHNR and CDR2 is FQNEAQ (reference sequence). The CDR3 is made up of 17 amino acids. The CDR3 sequence is CASSLKPGLAGGETQYF. For the CDR3, the DNA is TGTGCCAGCAGCTTAAAACCGGGACTAGCGGGAGGGGAGACCCAGTACTTC.

The chain couples TRBV12-5 to TRBJ2-1; tentative D call: TRBD1 (6 bases). The germline CDR1 and CDR2 sequences are LGHNT and FRNRAP. The CDR3 has 14 amino acids. Trimming took 7 bases from V and 5 from J, leaving 15 bases between them. DNA for the CDR3: TGTGCTAGTGCCCCGGGACACAACCACAATGAGCAGTTCTTC. Translation gives CASAPGHNHNEQFF.

This chain uses TRBV5-1 with TRBJ1-2, with 11 bases that match TRBD1. The CDR3 consists of 15 residues. Germline CDR1 reads SGHRS; CDR2 reads YFSETQ. With V trimmed by 0 bases and J by 3 bases, 1 base remained unmatched. CDR3 bases: TGCGCCAGCAGCTTGGAGGACAGGGGGCACTATGGCTACACCTTC. It specifies CASSLEDRGHYGYTF.

This chain connects TRBV6-5 to TRBJ1-6; possibly TRBD1 for D (5 bases). Looked up from germline, CDR1 is MNHEY and CDR2 is SVGAGI. Deletions cut 4 bases from V and 0 bases from J, with 13 bases between. This CDR3 region has 17 residues. CDR3 nucleotide sequence: TGTGCCAGCAGTTTTGGGGGACCTAGCTCCTATAATTCACCCCTCCACTTT. This encodes CASSFGGPSSYNSPLHF.

This clonotype was counted once. The gene calls are TRBV20-1 and TRBJ1-4; perhaps TRBD1 as D (6 bases). With 4 bases removed from V and 6 bases from J, the gap between germline ends came to 12 bases. This CDR3 spans 13 amino acids. Germline-derived CDR1 and CDR2 are DFQATT and SNEGSKA (reference sequence). The CDR3, as DNA: TGCAGTGCTATCGCAGGGGCTGATGAAAAACTGTTTTTT. Protein product: CSAIAGADEKLFF.

The chain couples TRBV20-1 to TRBJ2-1; 15 bases agree with TRBD2. In germline, CDR1 is DFQATT, CDR2 SNEGSKA (reference sequence). The CDR3 has 14 amino acids. Trimming at V came to 5 bases and at J to 4 bases, leaving 0 bases not matched to a gene. The CDR3 loop reads CSAGTSGGYNEQFF. The CDR3 nucleotides are TGCAGTGCTGGGACTAGCGGGGGGTACAATGAGCAGTTCTTC.

The rearrangement links TRBV12-3 or TRBV12-4 to TRBJ2-3, with TRBD2 matching over 7 bases. V lost 2 bases and J lost 0; bases outside the gene matches: 8. The CDR3 runs 17 residues. CDR3 sequence reads: CASSLNWAGESTDTQYF. The CDR3 DNA follows: TGTGCCAGCAGTTTAAATTGGGCGGGGGAGAGCACAGATACGCAGTATTTT.

The chain carries TRBV3-1 and TRBJ1-2, with TRBD1 identical over 7 bases. This CDR3 spans 14 amino acids. Germline V lookup: CDR1 LGHDT, CDR2 YNNKEL (reference sequence). The V segment lost 4 bases and the J segment 9 bases; nucleotides outside the gene matches: 11. Here the CDR3 DNA reads TGTGCCAGCAGCCCAGCTTCAGCAGGGGGGAGCTACACCTTC. This sequence encodes CASSPASAGGSYTF.

V is TRBV5-4 and J is TRBJ2-3, with 14 bases identical to TRBD2. The V and J ends lost 4 bases and 5 bases, in that order; junction bases with no gene match: 12. The CDR3 spans 18 residues. Germline lookup yields CDR1 SGHNT and CDR2 YYREEE (reference sequence). DNA for the CDR3: TGTGCCAGCAGCCAAAGACTAGCGGGGGGGGACTTCCAAGATACGCAGTATTTT. It encodes CASSQRLAGGDFQDTQYF.

This clonotype occurred once. This chain links TRBV2 with TRBJ1-1; tentative D call: TRBD1 (5 bases). V was shortened by 5 bases and J by 1 base, with 8 bases between the two germline ends. The length of the CDR3 is 13 residues. Germline V CDR1 and CDR2: SNHLY, FYNNEI. The CDR3 spells CASSIGENTEAFF. The CDR3 DNA sequence: TGTGCCAGCAGTATAGGGGAGAACACTGAAGCTTTCTTT.

This clonotype has just one count. The chain uses TRBV9 and TRBJ2-3; 7 bases fit TRBD2. CDR1 is SGDLS and CDR2 is YYNGEE in the germline V gene. The CDR3 has 12 amino acids. V was pared by 2 bases and J by 8 bases, with 2 bases of the junction left unmatched. CDR3 sequence (DNA): TGTGCCAGCAGCGTCGGGGGGACTACGCAGTATTTT. It encodes CASSVGGTTQYF.

This clonotype appeared once. The chain is built from TRBV20-1 and TRBJ1-2; a possible D gene is TRBD1 (6 bases). Germline loops: CDR1 DFQATT, CDR2 SNEGSKA (reference sequence). The CDR3 has 15 residues. V shed 3 bases and J shed 5 bases, with 19 bases lying between them. The CDR3 loop is CSASGGGQRRYGYTF. CDR3 nucleotides: TGCAGTGCTAGCGGGGGGGGGCAGAGACGATATGGCTACACCTTC.

This chain joins TRBV20-1 and TRBJ2-7; D gene unclear. Trimming pared 6 bases from V and 0 bases from J, leaving 6 bases between. Germline V gene data show CDR1 as DFQATT and CDR2 as SNEGSKA (reference sequence). CDR3 length: 11 residues. The CDR3 protein is CSAQSSYEQYF. The CDR3 DNA reads as TGCAGTGCACAGAGCTCCTACGAGCAGTACTTC.

Concerning this clonotype itself: The junction shows a germline mismatch at one end, possibly a read error. V gene TRBV28 combines with J gene TRBJ1-5, with 7 positions matching TRBD1. There are 14 residues in the CDR3. Germline CDR1 and CDR2: MDHEN and SYDVKM. This chain's CDR3 is CASSLLQGNHPQHF. In DNA, the CDR3 is TGTGCCAGCAGTTTACTACAGGGGAATCACCCCCAGCATTTT.

The V gene is TRBV5-1, the J gene TRBJ1-5; the D is unclear. V was trimmed by 0 bases and J by 0 bases, leaving 10 bases between them. Per the germline V gene, CDR1 is SGHRS and CDR2 is YFSETQ. There are 16 residues in the CDR3. The CDR3 DNA reads as TGCGCCAGCAGCTTGGGGAGCAGTAATAGCAATCAGCCCCAGCATTTT. It is translated as CASSLGSSNSNQPQHF.

The chain combines TRBV3-1 with TRBJ2-1; D gene unclear. The CDR3 is made up of 14 amino acids. V lost 5 bases and J lost 7, with 15 bases in between. Germline CDR1 and CDR2: LGHDT and YNNKEL (reference sequence). Here the CDR3 reads CASSSGLPANEQFF. Written as DNA, the CDR3 is TGTGCCAGCAGCTCGGGCCTGCCGGCGAATGAGCAGTTCTTC.

This chain uses TRBV6-5 with TRBJ2-5; possibly TRBD1 for D (6 bases). Germline assignment: CDR1 MNHEY and CDR2 SVGAGI. The CDR3 consists of 13 residues. V dropped 7 bases and J dropped 2 bases, with 11 bases sitting between them. The CDR3 reads CASIGQPQETQYF. DNA of the CDR3: TGTGCCAGCATCGGACAGCCACAAGAGACCCAGTACTTC.

The gene calls are TRBV20-1 and TRBJ2-3; D gene uncertain. Trimming pared 6 bases from V and 2 bases from J, leaving 12 bases between. The CDR3 length is 13 residues. Germline-derived CDR1 and CDR2 are DFQATT and SNEGSKA (reference sequence). CDR3 DNA sequence: TGCAGTGCCAGAATTCCGGTCACAGATACGCAGTATTTT. As protein: CSARIPVTDTQYF.

The J gene is TRBJ1-2, the V gene TRBV12-3 or TRBV12-4, with D possibly being TRBD1 (6 bases). This CDR3 has 15 amino acids. V was pared by 6 bases and J by 0 bases, with 14 bases between. The CDR3 sequence is CASSDRHQANYGYTF. CDR3 nucleotides: TGTGCCAGCAGCGACAGGCACCAAGCTAACTATGGCTACACCTTC.

The chain recombines TRBV5-1 with TRBJ1-2; D is perhaps TRBD1 (5 bases). The CDR3 covers 15 residues. Deletions cut 7 bases from V and 4 bases from J, with 20 bases between. Germline V gives CDR1 SGHRS, CDR2 YFSETQ. The CDR3: CASLRPAQASYGYTF. The CDR3 coding sequence is TGCGCCAGCCTTAGACCGGCACAGGCGAGCTATGGCTACACCTTC.

This sequence joins TRBV28 and TRBJ2-4, with TRBD1 identical over 8 bases. The CDR3 runs 11 residues. CDR1 is MDHEN and CDR2 is SYDVKM in the germline V gene. V lost 8 bases and J lost 8; bases outside the gene matches: 2. CDR3 loop: CASSQGDIQYF. The CDR3 DNA sequence: TGTGCCAGCTCACAGGGGGACATTCAGTACTTC. The full variable domain, rest sourced from reference TRBV28 and TRBJ2-4, is DVKVTQSSRYLVKRTGEKVFLECVQDMDHENMFWYRQDPGLGLRLIYFSYDVKMKEKGDIPEGYSVSREKKERFSLILESASTNQTSMYLCASSQGDIQYFGAGTRLSVL.